This is a list of T cell receptor beta chains from one sample in a study of T cell responses to AZD1222 COVID-19 vaccine. Here immunoSEQ multiplex PCR was the method, and the copy in TCRdb shows in-frame clones only, minus some. The sample shows about 110,000 clones, roughly nine tenths of them seen only once. Specimen: peripheral blood, collected on day 0 of AZD1222 vaccination. These receptors were obtained from an adult in good health. Both conserved end residues are trimmed from each CDR3. Fields, in order: J gene, V gene, CDR3 protein.

J gene: TRBJ2-1
V gene: TRBV12-3/TRBV12-4
CDR3 protein: ASSTDTNNEQF

J gene: TRBJ2-4
V gene: TRBV12-5
CDR3 protein: ASGLGLAKNIQY

J gene: TRBJ2-3
V gene: TRBV7-2
CDR3 protein: ASSLAGGKDTQY

J gene: TRBJ1-2
V gene: TRBV6-2/TRBV6-3
CDR3 protein: ASSTVGQGWDGYT

J gene: TRBJ2-5
V gene: TRBV7-2
CDR3 protein: ASSLAGTSGGARETQY

J gene: TRBJ2-1
V gene: TRBV5-1
CDR3 protein: ASSSDPRNEQF

J gene: TRBJ2-1
V gene: TRBV24-1
CDR3 protein: ATSDRTGGLNEQF

J gene: TRBJ1-3
V gene: TRBV27
CDR3 protein: ASSPGVIGNTIY

J gene: TRBJ1-5
V gene: TRBV6-2/TRBV6-3
CDR3 protein: ASSPEWENQPQH

J gene: TRBJ2-1
V gene: TRBV20-1
CDR3 protein: SASSATVRLNEQF

J gene: TRBJ2-1
V gene: TRBV28
CDR3 protein: ASSLHSGGANEQF

J gene: TRBJ1-2
V gene: TRBV11-3
CDR3 protein: ASSSTGGVYGYT

J gene: TRBJ2-1
V gene: TRBV27
CDR3 protein: ASNVDEQF

J gene: TRBJ1-5
V gene: TRBV7-8
CDR3 protein: ASSLVSQSNQPQH

J gene: TRBJ1-2
V gene: TRBV12-3/TRBV12-4
CDR3 protein: ASSRGQVEGYT

J gene: TRBJ2-2
V gene: TRBV19
CDR3 protein: ASIGPTNTGELF

J gene: TRBJ2-7
V gene: TRBV19
CDR3 protein: ASSARQGDYHEQY

J gene: TRBJ1-6
V gene: TRBV2
CDR3 protein: ASLGGSYNSPLH

J gene: TRBJ1-1
V gene: TRBV19
CDR3 protein: ASSPRQGLSF

J gene: TRBJ1-2
V gene: TRBV4-2
CDR3 protein: ASSQEPGTEDGYT

J gene: TRBJ2-1
V gene: TRBV27
CDR3 protein: ASSIGRRSYNEQF

J gene: TRBJ1-5
V gene: TRBV6-5
CDR3 protein: ASSPAGRDNQPQH

J gene: TRBJ1-6
V gene: TRBV7-2
CDR3 protein: ASTARGLGGSPLH

J gene: TRBJ2-1
V gene: TRBV10-1
CDR3 protein: ASSDSGLAGPYNEQF

J gene: TRBJ2-3
V gene: TRBV7-9
CDR3 protein: ASSLKVGTQY

J gene: TRBJ2-1
V gene: TRBV18
CDR3 protein: ASSLGVPSSYNEQF

J gene: TRBJ2-1
V gene: TRBV21-1
CDR3 protein: ACQQMSSYNEQF

J gene: TRBJ1-2
V gene: TRBV6-5
CDR3 protein: ASSYVRGGGDYGYT

J gene: TRBJ1-1
V gene: TRBV4-3
CDR3 protein: ASSQGRQERNTEAF

J gene: TRBJ1-3
V gene: TRBV7-2
CDR3 protein: ASGSKPGNTIY

J gene: TRBJ2-7
V gene: TRBV19
CDR3 protein: ASSMGTYPVREQY

J gene: TRBJ2-2
V gene: TRBV7-2
CDR3 protein: ASSRGGAANTGELF

J gene: TRBJ1-2
V gene: TRBV30
CDR3 protein: AWSESGPGYT

J gene: TRBJ2-5
V gene: TRBV2
CDR3 protein: ASHRGGGRETQY

J gene: TRBJ2-1
V gene: TRBV7-9
CDR3 protein: ASSLGTALSSYNEQF

J gene: TRBJ2-4
V gene: TRBV5-1
CDR3 protein: ASSPEGPTKNIQY